This paragraph reports one TCR beta chain. The data were obtained in a study of T cells in Graves' hyperthyroidism and ophthalmopathy. RNA transcripts were the template for amplifying TCR beta CDR3 regions. The primer set for the first-round RT-PCR of the TCR CDR3 was HTBI. TCRdb processed the multiplex PCR reads anew with MiXCR; each CDR3 protein has one entry. Among under 550,000 distinct CDR3 sequences listed, 15% to 20% were seen once. The study left out patients who had uncontrolled infection, other autoimmune disease, pregnancy or lactation. The PBMCs studied were ones that came from 9 to 10 ml fresh peripheral blood. The CDR3 is 16 amino acids. Germline CDR1 SGHRS, CDR2 YFSETQ. The junction had 9 bases not matched to a gene; V was cut back by 4 bases and J by 5 bases.

Specimen: blood. The sequence was obtained from a man between 40 and 49 years old with Graves' ophthalmopathy. The V call is TRBV5-1, the J call TRBJ1-6, with 7 bases fitting TRBD1. This CDR3 reads CASSPSGTVNNSPLHF. The CDR3 coding sequence is TGCGCCAGCAGCCCCTCCGGGACAGTCAATAATTCACCCCTCCACTTT.